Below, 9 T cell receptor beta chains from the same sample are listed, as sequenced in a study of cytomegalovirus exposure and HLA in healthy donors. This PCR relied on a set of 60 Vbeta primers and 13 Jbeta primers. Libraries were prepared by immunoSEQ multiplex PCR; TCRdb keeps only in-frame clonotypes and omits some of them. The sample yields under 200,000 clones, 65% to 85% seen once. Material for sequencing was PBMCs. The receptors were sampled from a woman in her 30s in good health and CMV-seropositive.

CDR3 DNA sequence: TGTGCCAGCAGCTTGGACAGGGGGAACACCGGGGAGCTGTTTTTT. Protein sequence: CASSLDRGNTGELFF. This chain links TRBV5-4 with TRBJ2-2; 7 nucleotides align to TRBD1. CDR3 length: 15 amino acids. V gave up 0 bases and J gave up 1 base; unmatched junction bases: 0. In germline, CDR1 is SGHNT, CDR2 YYREEE (reference sequence).

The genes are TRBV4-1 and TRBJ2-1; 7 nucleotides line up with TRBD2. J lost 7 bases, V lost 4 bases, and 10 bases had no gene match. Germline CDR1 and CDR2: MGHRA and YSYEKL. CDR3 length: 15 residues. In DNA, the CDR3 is TGCGCCAGCAGCCCCCAGGTCGGGGGGTGGAATGAGCAGTTCTTC. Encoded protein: CASSPQVGGWNEQFF.

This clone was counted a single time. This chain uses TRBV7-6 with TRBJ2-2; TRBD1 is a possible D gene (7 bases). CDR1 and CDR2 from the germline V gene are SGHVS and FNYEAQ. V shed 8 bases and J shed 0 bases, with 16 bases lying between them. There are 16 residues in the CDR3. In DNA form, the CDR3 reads TGTGCCAGCTCGGCAGGCGGGACAGCGAACACCGGGGAGCTGTTTTTT. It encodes CASSAGGTANTGELFF.

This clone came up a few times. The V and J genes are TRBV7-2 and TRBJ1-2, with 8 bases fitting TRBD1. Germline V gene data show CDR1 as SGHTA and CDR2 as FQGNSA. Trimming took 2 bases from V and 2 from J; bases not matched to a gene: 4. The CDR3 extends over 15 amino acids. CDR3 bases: TGTGCCAGCAGCTTATTTAGACAGGGGAACTATGGCTACACCTTC. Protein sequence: CASSLFRQGNYGYTF.

CDR3 sequence reads: CASSPGLAGTNEQFF. CDR3 bases: TGCGCCAGCAGCCCGGGACTAGCGGGGACCAATGAGCAGTTCTTC. V and J are TRBV5-1 and TRBJ2-1; TRBD2 agrees at 13 bases. CDR3 length equals 15 residues. Germline CDR1 reads SGHRS; CDR2 reads YFSETQ. J was trimmed by 6 bases and V by 4 bases; bases with no gene match: 4.

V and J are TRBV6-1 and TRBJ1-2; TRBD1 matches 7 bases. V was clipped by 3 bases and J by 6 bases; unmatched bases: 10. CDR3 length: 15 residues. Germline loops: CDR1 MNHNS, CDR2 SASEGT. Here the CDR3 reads CASSDTGVRVDGYTF. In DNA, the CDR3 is TGTGCCAGCAGTGATACAGGGGTTAGAGTTGATGGCTACACCTTC.

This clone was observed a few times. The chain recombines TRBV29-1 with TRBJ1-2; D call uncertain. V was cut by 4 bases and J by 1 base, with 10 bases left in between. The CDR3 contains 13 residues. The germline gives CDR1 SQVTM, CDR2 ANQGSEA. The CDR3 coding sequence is TGCAGCGTTGTTCCCCAGGTTAACTATGGCTACACCTTC. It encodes CSVVPQVNYGYTF.

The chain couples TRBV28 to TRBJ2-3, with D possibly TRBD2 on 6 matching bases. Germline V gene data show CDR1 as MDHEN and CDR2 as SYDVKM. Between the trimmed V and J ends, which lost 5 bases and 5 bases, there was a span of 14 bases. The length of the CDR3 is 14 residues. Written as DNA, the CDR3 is TGTGCCAGCAGTAGGGACCCGGGGGTAGATACGCAGTATTTT. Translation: CASSRDPGVDTQYF.

CDR3 DNA sequence: TGTGCCAGCAGCTACGGTGGACTAGCGGGATGGGAAGAGCAGTACTTC. Protein product: CASSYGGLAGWEEQYF. The chain links TRBV6-5 to TRBJ2-7; 12 nucleotides align to TRBD2. The CDR3 is made up of 16 amino acids. In germline, CDR1 is MNHEY, CDR2 SVGAGI. With 6 bases clipped from V and 7 bases from J, the junction kept 13 bases outside the gene matches.